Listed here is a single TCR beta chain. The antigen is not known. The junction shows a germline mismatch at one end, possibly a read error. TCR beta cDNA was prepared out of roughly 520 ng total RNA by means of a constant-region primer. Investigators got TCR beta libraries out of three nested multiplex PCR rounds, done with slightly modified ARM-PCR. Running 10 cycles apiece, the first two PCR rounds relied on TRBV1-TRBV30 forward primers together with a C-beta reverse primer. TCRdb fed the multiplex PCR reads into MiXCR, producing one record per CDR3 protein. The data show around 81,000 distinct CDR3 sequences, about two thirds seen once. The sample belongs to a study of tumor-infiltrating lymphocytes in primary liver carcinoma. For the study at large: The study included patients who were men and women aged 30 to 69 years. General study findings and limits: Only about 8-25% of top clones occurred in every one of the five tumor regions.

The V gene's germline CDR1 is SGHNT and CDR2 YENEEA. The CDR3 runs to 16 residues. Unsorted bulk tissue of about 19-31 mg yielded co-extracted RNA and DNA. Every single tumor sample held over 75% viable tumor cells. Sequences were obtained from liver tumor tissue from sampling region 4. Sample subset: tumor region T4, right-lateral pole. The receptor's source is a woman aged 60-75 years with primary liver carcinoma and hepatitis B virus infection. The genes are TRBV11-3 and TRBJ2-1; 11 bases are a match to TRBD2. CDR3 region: CASRGTSGGQCNEQFF. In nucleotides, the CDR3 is TGTGCCAGTAGAGGGACTAGCGGAGGCCAATGCAATGAGCAATTCTTC.